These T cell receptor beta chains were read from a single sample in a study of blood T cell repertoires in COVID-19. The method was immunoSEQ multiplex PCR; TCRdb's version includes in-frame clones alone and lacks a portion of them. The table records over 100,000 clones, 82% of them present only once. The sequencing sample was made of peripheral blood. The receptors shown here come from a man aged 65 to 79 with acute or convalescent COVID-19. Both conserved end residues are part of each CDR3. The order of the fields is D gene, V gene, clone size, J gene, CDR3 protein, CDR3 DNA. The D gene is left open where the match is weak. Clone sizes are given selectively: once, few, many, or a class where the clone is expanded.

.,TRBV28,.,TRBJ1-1,CASSPNRVYAFF,TGTGCCAGCAGCCCAAACAGGGTATACGCTTTCTTT
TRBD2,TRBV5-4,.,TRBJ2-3,CASSLFGSGASSTDTQYF,TGTGCCAGCAGCTTGTTTGGTAGCGGGGCTTCTAGCACAGATACGCAGTATTTT
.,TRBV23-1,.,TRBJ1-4,CASGPCPNEKLFF,TGCGCCAGCGGCCCCTGCCCTAATGAAAAACTGTTTTTT
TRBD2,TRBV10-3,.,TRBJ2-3,CATTRTSGFLDTQYF,TGTGCCACCACCCGGACTAGCGGGTTTTTAGATACGCAGTATTTT
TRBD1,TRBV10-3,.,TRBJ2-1,CAIALGPGQGNEQFF,TGTGCCATCGCCCTGGGCCCGGGACAGGGCAATGAGCAGTTCTTC
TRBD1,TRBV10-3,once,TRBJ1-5,CAIKDRGEQPQHF,TGTGCCATCAAGGACAGGGGTGAACAGCCCCAGCATTTT
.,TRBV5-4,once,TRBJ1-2,CASIPGTPGNYGYTF,TGTGCCAGCATCCCCGGGACACCGGGCAACTATGGCTACACCTTC
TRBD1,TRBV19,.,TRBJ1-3,CASMGDSSGNTIYF,TGTGCCAGTATGGGGGACAGCTCTGGAAACACCATATATTTT
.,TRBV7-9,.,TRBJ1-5,CASSIRGQPQHF,TGTGCCAGCAGTATAAGGGGCCAGCCCCAGCATTTT
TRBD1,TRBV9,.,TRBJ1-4,CASSATQQGVREKLFF,TGTGCCAGCAGCGCCACGCAACAGGGGGTCAGGGAAAAACTGTTTTTT
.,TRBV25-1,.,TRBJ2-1,CASSAQTSGVEQFF,TGTGCCAGCAGTGCCCAAACCTCGGGAGTTGAGCAGTTCTTC
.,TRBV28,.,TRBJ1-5,CASGGGKLGNQPQHF,TGTGCCAGCGGTGGGGGGAAGCTTGGCAATCAGCCCCAGCATTTT
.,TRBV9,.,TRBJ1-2,CASSVVQEYGYTF,TGTGCCAGCAGCGTCGTACAGGAGTATGGCTACACCTTC
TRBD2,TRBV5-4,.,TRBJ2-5,CASGSRTSGQETQYF,TGTGCAAGCGGTTCCCGGACTAGCGGCCAAGAGACCCAGTACTTC
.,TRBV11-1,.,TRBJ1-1,CASSLEGLANTEAFF,TGTGCCAGCAGCTTAGAGGGGTTGGCGAACACTGAAGCTTTCTTT
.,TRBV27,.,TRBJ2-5,CASSPLRALQETQYF,TGTGCCAGCAGTCCGTTGAGGGCCCTCCAAGAGACCCAGTACTTC
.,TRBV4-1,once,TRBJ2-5,CASSQTAGYGETQYF,TGCGCCAGCAGCCAAACAGCAGGGTACGGAGAGACCCAGTACTTC
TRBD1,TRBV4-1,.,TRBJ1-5,CASSQGGQAYSNQPQHF,TGCGCCAGCAGCCAAGGAGGACAGGCCTATAGCAATCAGCCCCAGCATTTT
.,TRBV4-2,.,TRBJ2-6,CASSQEFRLRSSGANVLTF,TGTGCCAGCAGCCAAGAGTTCAGGCTGAGAAGCTCTGGGGCCAACGTCCTGACTTTC
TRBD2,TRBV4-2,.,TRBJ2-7,CASSLGPGGNEQYF,TGTGCCAGCAGCCTAGGTCCCGGGGGGAACGAGCAGTACTTC
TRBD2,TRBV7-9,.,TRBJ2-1,CASSTPSILLAGGWHEQFF,TGTGCCAGCAGCACCCCCTCTATTTTGCTAGCGGGAGGTTGGCATGAGCAGTTCTTC
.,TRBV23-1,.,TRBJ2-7,CASIRCSPLYEQYF,TGCGCCAGCATACGATGCAGTCCCCTCTACGAGCAGTACTTC
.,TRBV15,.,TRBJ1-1,CATRGTLEAFF,TGTGCCACCAGAGGGACATTGGAAGCTTTCTTT
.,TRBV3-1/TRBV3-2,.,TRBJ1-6,CASSHWGLNSPLHF,TGTGCCAGCAGCCATTGGGGGCTTAATTCACCCCTCCACTTT
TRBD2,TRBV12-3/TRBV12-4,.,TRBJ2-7,CASSRGLAYEQYF,TGTGCCAGCAGTAGGGGACTAGCATACGAGCAGTACTTC
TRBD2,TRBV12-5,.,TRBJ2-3,CASGLVHERGVADTQYF,TGTGCTAGTGGTTTGGTACACGAGCGGGGGGTGGCAGATACGCAGTATTTT
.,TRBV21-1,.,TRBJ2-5,CASSKVAAGETQYF,TGTGCCAGCAGCAAAGTTGCAGCGGGGGAGACCCAGTACTTC
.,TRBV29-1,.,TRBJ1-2,CSARPQSGYGYTF,TGCAGCGCCAGACCCCAGTCGGGCTATGGCTACACCTTC
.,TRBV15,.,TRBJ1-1,CATSRNAQAGNTEAFF,TGTGCCACCAGCAGAAACGCCCAGGCCGGGAACACTGAAGCTTTCTTT
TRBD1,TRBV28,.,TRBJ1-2,CAIVPGQGHLAGYTF,TGTGCCATCGTCCCGGGACAGGGGCATTTAGCGGGCTACACCTTC
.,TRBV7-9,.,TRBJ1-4,CASSWRATNEKLFF,TGTGCCAGCAGCTGGAGGGCAACTAATGAAAAACTGTTTTTT
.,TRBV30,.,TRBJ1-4,CAWGQRNEKLFF,TGTGCCTGGGGGCAGCGTAATGAAAAACTGTTTTTT
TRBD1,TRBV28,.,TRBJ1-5,CASSPGTVPDSNQPQHF,TGTGCCAGCAGTCCAGGGACAGTCCCGGATAGCAATCAGCCCCAGCATTTT
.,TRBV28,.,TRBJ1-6,CASQGTLRDSPLHF,TGTGCCAGCCAGGGGACCCTAAGGGATTCACCCCTCCACTTT
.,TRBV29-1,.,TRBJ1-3,CSVASGGGGNTIYF,TGCAGCGTTGCCTCCGGGGGAGGGGGAAACACCATATATTTT
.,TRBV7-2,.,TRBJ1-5,CASSLEGSKPQHF,TGTGCCAGCAGCTTAGAGGGGTCCAAGCCCCAGCATTTT
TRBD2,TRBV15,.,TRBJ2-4,CATSRDVAGLKNIQYF,TGTGCCACCAGCAGAGATGTAGCGGGCCTTAAAAACATTCAGTACTTC
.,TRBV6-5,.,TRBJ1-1,CASRPAGGLTQAFF,TGTGCCAGCAGACCCGCCGGCGGCCTTACCCAGGCTTTCTTT
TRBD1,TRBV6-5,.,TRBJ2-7,CASSYSTGMEQYF,TGTGCCAGCAGTTACTCGACAGGGATGGAGCAGTACTTC
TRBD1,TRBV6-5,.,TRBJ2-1,CASRGGQGAYEQFF,TGTGCCAGCAGGGGGGGACAGGGGGCCTATGAGCAGTTCTTC
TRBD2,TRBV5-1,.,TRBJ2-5,CASSLAGGSGETQYF,TGCGCCAGCAGCTTAGCTGGCGGGAGTGGCGAGACCCAGTACTTC
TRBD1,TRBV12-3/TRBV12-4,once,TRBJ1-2,CASSLGTGVGYTF,TGTGCCAGCAGTTTAGGGACAGGGGTTGGCTACACCTTC
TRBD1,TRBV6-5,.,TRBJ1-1,CASSSEGASINTEAFF,TGTGCCAGCAGTTCAGAGGGGGCGAGTATTAACACTGAAGCTTTCTTT
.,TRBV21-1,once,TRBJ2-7,CASSKNNRGTYEQYF,TGTGCCAGCAGCAAAAATAACAGGGGAACTTACGAGCAGTACTTC
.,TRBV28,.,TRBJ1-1,CATRLSMNTEAFF,TGTGCCACCCGTTTAAGCATGAACACTGAAGCTTTCTTT
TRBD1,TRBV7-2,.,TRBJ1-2,CASSLGGTGYQSYGYTF,TGTGCCAGCAGCTTAGGTGGGACAGGGTACCAGTCCTATGGCTACACCTTC
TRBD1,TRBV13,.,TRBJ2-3,CASSLRPGTGLPDTQYF,TGTGCCAGCAGCTTACGTCCTGGGACAGGGTTGCCAGATACGCAGTATTTT
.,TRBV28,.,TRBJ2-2,CASSPLAGELFF,TGTGCCAGCAGCCCCTTAGCCGGGGAGCTGTTTTTT
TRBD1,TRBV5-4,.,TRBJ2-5,CASSRGGTGAARGETQYF,TGTGCCAGCAGTCGAGGGGGGACAGGGGCCGCACGGGGAGAGACCCAGTACTTC
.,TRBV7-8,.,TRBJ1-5,CASSSDSQGSQPQHF,TGTGCCAGCAGCTCCGATTCACAGGGTAGTCAGCCCCAGCATTTT
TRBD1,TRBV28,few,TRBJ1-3,CASSHGTGGYSGNTIYF,TGTGCCAGCAGTCACGGGACAGGCGGATACTCTGGAAACACCATATATTTT
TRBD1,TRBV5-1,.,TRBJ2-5,CASSLTGSETQYF,TGCGCCAGCAGCCTGACAGGGTCGGAGACCCAGTACTTC
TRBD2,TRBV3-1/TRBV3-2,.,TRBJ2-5,CASSQDASGRWEYF,TGTGCCAGCAGCCAAGACGCTAGCGGGAGATGGGAGTACTTC
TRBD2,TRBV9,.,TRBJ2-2,CASRPNLAGGRTGELFF,TGTGCCAGCAGACCTAACCTAGCGGGGGGAAGGACCGGGGAGCTGTTTTTT
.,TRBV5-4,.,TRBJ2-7,CASHSRQDYEQYF,TGTGCCAGCCACTCAAGACAGGATTACGAGCAGTACTTC